This entry concerns a single T cell receptor beta chain. Its target is not known. The sample belongs to a study of long-term antiretroviral therapy in people with HIV. On the study more broadly: By about a decade, the earliest samples predate the 2015 immediate-ART recommendation. Study findings and constraints: Clonal expansions arising prior to ART prevailed in the repertoire at every time point.

This CDR3 is built from 15 residues. Germline trimming cut 1 base from V and 0 bases from J; bases unmatched to any gene: 3. CDR1 is MGHRA, CDR2 YSYEKL, per germline. Survey level was the resolution at which the v3.0 immunoSEQ assay ran. The data were produced by immunoSEQ multiplex PCR, yet TCRdb's version contains in-frame clones alone and is incomplete. The repertoire has tens of thousands of clones, over 80% of them found once; the top ten carry 6.2%. The chain couples TRBV4-1 to TRBJ2-7; TRBD1 matches at 7 bases. The sample consisted of unsorted PBMCs, taken 1 year after starting antiretroviral therapy. The receptor comes from a man in his late teens or twenties with HIV. The CDR3 sequence is CASSQADRDSYEQYF. Written as DNA, the CDR3 is TGCGCCAGCAGCCAAGCCGACAGGGACTCCTACGAGCAGTACTTC.